One TCR beta chain is described in this entry. This record belongs to a study of shared clonotypes between healthy human individuals. Each unsorted sample relied on 100 million or so PBMCs as its source of genomic DNA. PCR replicates performed on unsorted PBMC used roughly 300 ng DNA, approximately 30,000 T cell genomes. TCRdb's table, derived via immunoSEQ multiplex PCR, lists solely in-frame clones and lacks some. The table records nearly 500,000 clones, around 80% of them present only once. Germline CDR1 SGHRS, CDR2 YFSETQ. The CDR3 is made up of 19 amino acids. V was shortened by 1 base and J by 0 bases, with 20 bases between the two germline ends.

The source material was PBMCs. This clonotype was obtained from a woman aged 40 to 55 in good health. Some clones in this sample may be carry-over from other donors' samples. The genes are TRBV5-1 and TRBJ2-1; perhaps TRBD2 as D (6 bases). The CDR3 spells CASSLLGTGGRSSYNEQFF. The CDR3 region has the DNA TGCGCCAGCAGCTTGTTGGGGACTGGAGGGAGGAGCTCCTACAATGAGCAGTTCTTC.